These 15 T cell receptor beta chains were all obtained from the same sample, sequenced in a study of CD8+ T cells in alopecia areata. Following RNA extraction, reverse transcription yielded cDNA that acted as the sequencing template. Here immunoSEQ multiplex PCR was the method, and the copy in TCRdb shows in-frame clones only, minus some. The data show around 120,000 clones, about 50% seen once. Sequencing was carried out using NKG2D-low CD8+ T cells sorted from blood. All receptors derive from a human donor with alopecia areata.

The rearrangement links TRBV4-1 to TRBJ2-7, with 7 bases lining up with TRBD2. The CDR3 contains 16 residues. CDR1 and CDR2 from the germline V gene are MGHRA and YSYEKL. After removal of 1 base from V and 2 bases from J, the junction contained 8 bases not matched to a gene. The CDR3 nucleotides read TGCGCCAGCAGCCAAGGGCCCCGGGAGGCCGCCTACGAGCAGTACTTC. It translates to CASSQGPREAAYEQYF.

In its sample, this clone was seen a few times. The rearrangement joins TRBV27 to TRBJ2-7, with D perhaps TRBD1 or TRBD2 (5 bases each). The CDR3 loop spans 14 amino acids. V was trimmed by 6 bases and J by 2 bases, leaving 14 bases between them. The V gene's germline CDR1 is MNHEY and CDR2 SMNVEV (reference sequence). CDR3 in DNA: TGTGCCAGCAGGCCTGGCCGGGGACCCTACGAGCAGTACTTC. Amino acid sequence: CASRPGRGPYEQYF.

The J gene is TRBJ2-2, the V gene TRBV11-2; D is ambiguous. This CDR3 has 11 amino acids. Trimming stripped 4 bases from V and 4 bases from J, with 1 base between. Germline V CDR1 and CDR2: SGHAT, FQNNGV. In DNA, the CDR3 is TGTGCCAGCAGCTCCACCGGGGAGCTGTTTTTT. Protein sequence: CASSSTGELFF.

This clone appeared a single time. This chain connects TRBV29-1 to TRBJ2-2; D ambiguous. From germline, CDR1 is SQVTM and CDR2 ANQGSEA. V lost 5 bases and J lost 3, with 7 bases in between. The length of the CDR3 is 12 residues. The CDR3 DNA follows: TGCAGCGTTTCTGGGTACACCGGGGAGCTGTTTTTT. Amino acids: CSVSGYTGELFF.

The chain carries TRBV9 and TRBJ1-2; TRBD1 aligns across 9 bases. V lost 4 bases, J lost 5 bases, and 9 bases stayed unmatched. The CDR3 runs to 15 residues. Germline V gives CDR1 SGDLS, CDR2 YYNGEE. The CDR3 protein is CASSSPGQGHYGYTF. The CDR3 DNA reads as TGTGCCAGCAGCAGCCCGGGACAGGGACATTATGGCTACACCTTC.

This clone has only a few counts. This chain uses TRBV29-1 with TRBJ2-1; 11 positions agree with TRBD2. Germline CDR1 SQVTM, CDR2 ANQGSEA. The CDR3 covers 17 residues. Losses at the gene ends were 1 base for V and 8 bases for J; bases not matched to a gene: 13. CDR3 region: CSVEAPLLAGAFDEQFF. The CDR3 bases are TGCAGCGTTGAAGCCCCTTTACTAGCGGGAGCCTTCGATGAGCAGTTCTTC.

V is TRBV30 and J is TRBJ2-1; D gene uncertain. The germline gives CDR1 GTSNPN, CDR2 SVGIG (reference sequence). Trimming removed 8 bases at V and 3 bases at J, with 14 bases between. This CDR3 region has 13 residues. The CDR3, as DNA: TGTGCCGGGGTTCGGGCCGACTACAATGAGCAGTTCTTC. It encodes CAGVRADYNEQFF.

The J gene is TRBJ2-7, the V gene TRBV29-1; D is possibly TRBD1 or TRBD2 (6 bases each). With 2 bases removed from V and 3 bases from J, the gap between germline ends came to 14 bases. The V gene's germline CDR1 is SQVTM and CDR2 ANQGSEA. The CDR3 spans 14 residues. The CDR3 here is CSVESLEGVYEQYF. The CDR3 DNA reads TGCAGCGTTGAATCCCTGGAGGGGGTCTACGAGCAGTACTTC.

This chain connects TRBV4-1 to TRBJ2-3; 7 nucleotides align to TRBD2. V shed 3 bases, J shed 4 bases, and the junction held 7 bases outside the gene matches. Per germline, CDR1 MGHRA and CDR2 YSYEKL. This CDR3 is built from 15 residues. The CDR3 is CASSHRLASPDTQYF. The CDR3 nucleotides read TGCGCCAGCAGCCACCGACTAGCATCCCCAGATACGCAGTATTTT.

The chain carries TRBV30 and TRBJ1-2; tentatively, D is TRBD1 (6 bases). Trimming cost V 0 bases and J 3 bases, with 14 bases left between them. This CDR3 is 15 amino acids long. The germline V gene has CDR1 GTSNPN and CDR2 SVGIG (reference sequence). CDR3 DNA sequence: TGTGCCTGGAGTGTCCTTGGGGGGCTCGACTATGGCTACACCTTC. Translating it yields CAWSVLGGLDYGYTF.

This clone was counted only a few times. The chain links TRBV29-1 to TRBJ2-1; D is unresolved. V lost 1 base to trimming and J lost 1 base, with 8 bases between them. The CDR3 has 14 amino acids. Germline CDR1 reads SQVTM; CDR2 reads ANQGSEA. CDR3 residues: CSVEGTYSYNEQFF. The CDR3, as DNA: TGCAGCGTTGAAGGGACGTATTCCTACAATGAGCAGTTCTTC.

The J gene is TRBJ2-3, the V gene TRBV11-2; no reliable D call. Germline CDR1 reads SGHAT; CDR2 reads FQNNGV. The CDR3 covers 12 residues. V lost 8 bases to trimming and J lost 5 bases, with 11 bases between them. In nucleotides, the CDR3 is TGTGCCAGCCATACCTTACAAGATACGCAGTATTTT. It codes for CASHTLQDTQYF.

The V and J genes are TRBV2 and TRBJ1-2; D gene unclear. CDR1 is SNHLY, CDR2 FYNNEI, per germline. The CDR3 has 14 residues. The ends were cut back, 11 bases at V and 0 bases at J, with 16 bases in the middle. CDR3: CAEEGSSTNYGYTF. The CDR3, as DNA: TGTGCCGAAGAGGGCAGCTCAACTAACTATGGCTACACCTTC.

The chain employs TRBV6-6 and TRBJ2-3; D not certain. Germline V lookup: CDR1 MNHNY, CDR2 SVGAGI (reference sequence). Trimming cost V 2 bases and J 5 bases, with 5 bases left between them. There are 12 residues in the CDR3. CDR3 coding DNA: TGTGCCAGCAGTTACCAATTAGATACGCAGTATTTT. Amino acid sequence: CASSYQLDTQYF.

This clone has more than one count but fewer than ten. This chain joins TRBV7-2 and TRBJ2-5; no clear D. With 2 bases removed from V and 5 bases from J, the gap between germline ends came to 3 bases. From germline, CDR1 is SGHTA and CDR2 FQGNSA. This CDR3 comprises 11 residues. CDR3 amino acids: CASSLWETQYF. CDR3 bases: TGTGCCAGCAGCTTATGGGAGACCCAGTACTTC.